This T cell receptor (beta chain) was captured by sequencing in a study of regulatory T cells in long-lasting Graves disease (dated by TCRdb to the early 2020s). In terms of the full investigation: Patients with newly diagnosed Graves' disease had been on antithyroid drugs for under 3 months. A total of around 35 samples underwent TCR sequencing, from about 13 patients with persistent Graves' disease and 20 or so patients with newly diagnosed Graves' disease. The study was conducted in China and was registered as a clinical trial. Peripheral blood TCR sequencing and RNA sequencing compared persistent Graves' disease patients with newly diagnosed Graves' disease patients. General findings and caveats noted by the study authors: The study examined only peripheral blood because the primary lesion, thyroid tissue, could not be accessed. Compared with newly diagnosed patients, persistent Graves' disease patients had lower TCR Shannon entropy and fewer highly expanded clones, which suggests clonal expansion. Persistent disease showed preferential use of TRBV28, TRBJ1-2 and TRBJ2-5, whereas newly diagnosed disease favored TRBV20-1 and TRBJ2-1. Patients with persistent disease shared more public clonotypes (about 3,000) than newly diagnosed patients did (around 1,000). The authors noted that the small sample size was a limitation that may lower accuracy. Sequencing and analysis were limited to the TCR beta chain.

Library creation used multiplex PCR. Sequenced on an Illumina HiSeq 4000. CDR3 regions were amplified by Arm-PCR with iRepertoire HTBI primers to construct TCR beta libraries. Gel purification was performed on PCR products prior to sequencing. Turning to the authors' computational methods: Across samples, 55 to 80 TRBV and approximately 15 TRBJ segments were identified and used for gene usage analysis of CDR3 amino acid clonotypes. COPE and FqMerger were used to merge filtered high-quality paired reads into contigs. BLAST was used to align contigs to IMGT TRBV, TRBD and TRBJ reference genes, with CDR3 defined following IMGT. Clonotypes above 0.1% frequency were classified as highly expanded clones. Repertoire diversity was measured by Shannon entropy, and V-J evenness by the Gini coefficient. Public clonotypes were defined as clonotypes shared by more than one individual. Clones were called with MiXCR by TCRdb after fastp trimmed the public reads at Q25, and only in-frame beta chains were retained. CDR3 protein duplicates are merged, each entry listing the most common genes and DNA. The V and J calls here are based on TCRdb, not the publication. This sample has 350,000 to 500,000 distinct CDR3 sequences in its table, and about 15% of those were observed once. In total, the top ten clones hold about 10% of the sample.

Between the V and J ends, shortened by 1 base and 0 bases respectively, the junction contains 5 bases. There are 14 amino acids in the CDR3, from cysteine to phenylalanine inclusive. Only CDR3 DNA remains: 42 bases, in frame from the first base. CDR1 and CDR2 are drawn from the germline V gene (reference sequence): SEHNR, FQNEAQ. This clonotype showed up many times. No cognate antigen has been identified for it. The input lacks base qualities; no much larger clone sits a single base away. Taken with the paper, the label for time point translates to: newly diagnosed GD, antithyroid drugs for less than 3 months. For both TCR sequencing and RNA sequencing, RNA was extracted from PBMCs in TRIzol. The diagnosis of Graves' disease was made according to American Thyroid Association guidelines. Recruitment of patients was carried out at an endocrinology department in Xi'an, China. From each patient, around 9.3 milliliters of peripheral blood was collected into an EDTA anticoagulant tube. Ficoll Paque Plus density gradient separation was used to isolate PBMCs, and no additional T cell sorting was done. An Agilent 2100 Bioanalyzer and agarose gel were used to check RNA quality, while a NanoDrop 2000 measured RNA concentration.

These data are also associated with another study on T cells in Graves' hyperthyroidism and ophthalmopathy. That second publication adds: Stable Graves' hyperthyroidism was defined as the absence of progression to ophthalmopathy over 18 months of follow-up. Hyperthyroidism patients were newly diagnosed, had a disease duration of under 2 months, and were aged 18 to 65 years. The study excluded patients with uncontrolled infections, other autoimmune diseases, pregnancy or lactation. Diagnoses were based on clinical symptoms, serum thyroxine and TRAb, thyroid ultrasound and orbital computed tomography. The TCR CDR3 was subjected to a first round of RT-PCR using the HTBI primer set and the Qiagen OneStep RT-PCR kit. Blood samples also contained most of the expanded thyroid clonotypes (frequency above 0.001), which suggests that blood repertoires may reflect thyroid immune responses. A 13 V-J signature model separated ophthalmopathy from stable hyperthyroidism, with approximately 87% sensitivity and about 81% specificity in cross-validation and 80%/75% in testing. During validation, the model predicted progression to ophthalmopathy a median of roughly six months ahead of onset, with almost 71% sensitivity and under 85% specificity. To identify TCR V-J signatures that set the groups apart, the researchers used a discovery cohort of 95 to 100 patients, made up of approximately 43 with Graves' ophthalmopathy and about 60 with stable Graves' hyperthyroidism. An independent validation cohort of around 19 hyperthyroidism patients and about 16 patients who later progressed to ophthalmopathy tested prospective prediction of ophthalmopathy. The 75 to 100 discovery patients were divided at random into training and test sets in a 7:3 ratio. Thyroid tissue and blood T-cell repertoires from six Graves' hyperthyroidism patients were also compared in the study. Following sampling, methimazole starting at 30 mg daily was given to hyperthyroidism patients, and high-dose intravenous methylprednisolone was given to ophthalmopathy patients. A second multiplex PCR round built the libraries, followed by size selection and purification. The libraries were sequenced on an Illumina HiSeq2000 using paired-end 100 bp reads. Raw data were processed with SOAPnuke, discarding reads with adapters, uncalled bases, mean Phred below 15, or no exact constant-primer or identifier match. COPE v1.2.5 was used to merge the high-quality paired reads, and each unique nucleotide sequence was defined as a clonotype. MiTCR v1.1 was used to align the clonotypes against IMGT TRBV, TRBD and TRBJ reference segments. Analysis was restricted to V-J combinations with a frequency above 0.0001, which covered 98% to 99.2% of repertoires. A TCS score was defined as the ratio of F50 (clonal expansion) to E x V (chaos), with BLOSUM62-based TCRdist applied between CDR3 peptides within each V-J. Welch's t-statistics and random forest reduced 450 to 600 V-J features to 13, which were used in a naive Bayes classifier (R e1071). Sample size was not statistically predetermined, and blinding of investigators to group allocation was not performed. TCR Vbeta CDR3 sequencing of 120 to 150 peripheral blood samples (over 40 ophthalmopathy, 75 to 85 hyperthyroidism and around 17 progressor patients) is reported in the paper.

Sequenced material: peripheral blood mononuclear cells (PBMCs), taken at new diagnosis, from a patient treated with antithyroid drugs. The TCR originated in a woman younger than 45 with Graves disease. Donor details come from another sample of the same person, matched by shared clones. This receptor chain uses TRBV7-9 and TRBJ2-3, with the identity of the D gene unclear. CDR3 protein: CASSLDLSTDTQYF. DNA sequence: TGTGCCAGCAGCTTAGACCTCAGCACAGATACGCAGTATTTT. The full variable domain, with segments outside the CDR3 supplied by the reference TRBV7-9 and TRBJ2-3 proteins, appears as DTGVSQNPRHKITKRGQNVTFRCDPISEHNRLYWYRQTLGQGPEFLTYFQNEAQLEKSRLLSDRFSAERPKGSFSTLEIQRTEQGDSAMYLCASSLDLSTDTQYFGPGTRLTVL.